A selection of T cell receptor beta chains follows, all from one sample in a study of CXCR4 blockade with PD-1 therapy in pancreatic cancer. The repertoire was sequenced with immunoSEQ multiplex PCR; TCRdb's copy has only in-frame clones and lacks some. Among some 6,200 clones, about 40% were seen once, and the ten largest hold around 13%. The sequenced sample consisted of tumor tissue. The receptors come from a human donor with pancreatic ductal adenocarcinoma. CDR3s include the opening cysteine and the closing phenylalanine or tryptophan. The D gene is left open where the match is weak. Some rows mark clone size as missing; the rest say once, few, many or name a class of expanded clone.

TGTGCCAGCAGCCTGGGACAGGGGGGTTTAACCGGGGAGCTGTTTTTT | CASSLGQGGLTGELFF | TRBJ2-2 | TRBD1 | TRBV11-3 | many
TGTGCCAGCGTCAGGGAAGGGCCTGATCAGCCCCAGCATTTT | CASVREGPDQPQHF | TRBJ1-5 | NA | TRBV11-3 | many
TGCAGCGTGGCGCGGGACATTGATTCTGGGGCCAACGTCCTGACTTTC | CSVARDIDSGANVLTF | TRBJ2-6 | NA | TRBV29-1 | NA
TGTGCCAGCAGCCGGGACCCGGGACCAACCTACGAGCAGTACTTC | CASSRDPGPTYEQYF | TRBJ2-7 | NA | TRBV11-3 | many
TGTGCCAGCAGTCTAACGACCCTTGAAGCTTTCTTT | CASSLTTLEAFF | TRBJ1-1 | NA | TRBV28 | few
TGTGCCAGCAGTTTACCCCGCGGGCCCCAGCATTTT | CASSLPRGPQHF | TRBJ1-5 | NA | TRBV28 | few
TGTGCCACCAGCAGGAGGACAGGGGTAGATGAAAAACTGTTTTTT | CATSRRTGVDEKLFF | TRBJ1-4 | TRBD1 | TRBV15 | NA
TGCAGCGTGGACAGCGCTGGAAACACCATATATTTT | CSVDSAGNTIYF | TRBJ1-3 | NA | TRBV29-1 | NA
TGTGCCACCAGCTGGGGACTAGCGGGAGCTATTGAGCAGTTCTTC | CATSWGLAGAIEQFF | TRBJ2-1 | TRBD2 | TRBV15 | NA
TGTGCCAGCAGCCAAGTTAGTCAGGACCAAGAGACCCAGTACTTC | CASSQVSQDQETQYF | TRBJ2-5 | NA | TRBV11-3 | few
TGTGCCAGTAGTATGGGGGGTGCAGGGTACGAGCAGTACTTC | CASSMGGAGYEQYF | TRBJ2-7 | NA | TRBV19 | few
TGTGCCAGCGCCACATATGCGTCGGGGGAGACCCAGTACTTC | CASATYASGETQYF | TRBJ2-5 | NA | TRBV9 | NA
TGTGCCAGTAGTCCGCAGAGATCTGGGGCCAACGTCCTGACTTTC | CASSPQRSGANVLTF | TRBJ2-6 | NA | TRBV19 | few
TGTGCCAGCAGCGTAGGGGCAGCCTACGAGCAGTACTTC | CASSVGAAYEQYF | TRBJ2-7 | NA | TRBV9 | few
TGTGCCAGCAGCCATCGGACAGGGGGCGGAAGATTTGGGGCCAACGTCCTGACTTTC | CASSHRTGGGRFGANVLTF | TRBJ2-6 | TRBD1 | TRBV14 | NA
TGTGCCAGCAGTTTCGACATCGGGACTAGCGGGCCTAGCACAGATACGCAGTATTTT | CASSFDIGTSGPSTDTQYF | TRBJ2-3 | TRBD2 | TRBV6-8 | NA
TGTGCCAGCAGCTTAGGACAGGGGGCCCCTGAAGCTTTCTTT | CASSLGQGAPEAFF | TRBJ1-1 | TRBD1 | TRBV11-3 | many
TGCACCAGCAGCCTCACTTTTCCTCGGGATGAGCAGTTCTTC | CTSSLTFPRDEQFF | TRBJ2-1 | NA | TRBV1 | few
TGTGCCAGCTCACCCCTGGGGAATGAGCAGTTCTTC | CASSPLGNEQFF | TRBJ2-1 | NA | TRBV18 | NA
TGTGCCAGCAGTGTGGCGTTCTATGGCTACACCTTC | CASSVAFYGYTF | TRBJ1-2 | NA | TRBV28 | NA
TGTGCCATTACCGAGACAGGCAGAGGGGATCAGCCCCAGCATTTT | CAITETGRGDQPQHF | TRBJ1-5 | NA | TRBV28 | NA
TGTGCCAGCAGCAGTGCGGGGGGAAGGGTGGATACGCAGTATTTT | CASSSAGGRVDTQYF | TRBJ2-3 | TRBD2 | TRBV25-1 | NA
TGTGCCAGCAGCCTGCCCTCTCAGGACAAAGGAAAACTGTTTTTT | CASSLPSQDKGKLFF | TRBJ1-4 | NA | TRBV28 | few
TGTGCCAGCAGCTTCGGGAAGCGGGAGGGCTTGGATGAGCAGTTCTTC | CASSFGKREGLDEQFF | TRBJ2-1 | TRBD2 | TRBV11-3 | few
TGTGCCAGCTCACCAGGGTTCGGAGCTACCTACGAGCAGTACTTC | CASSPGFGATYEQYF | TRBJ2-7 | NA | TRBV18 | NA
TGTGCCAGCAGTTACGGGGTAGCCAAAAACATTCAGTACTTC | CASSYGVAKNIQYF | TRBJ2-4 | NA | TRBV6-8 | many
TGTGCCAGCAGTGCGAGGCATGGGGCGGGAGATACGCAGTATTTT | CASSARHGAGDTQYF | TRBJ2-3 | NA | TRBV6-8 | NA
TGTGCCACCAGCAGAGATAACAGGGGGCTACATCAGCCCCAGCATTTT | CATSRDNRGLHQPQHF | TRBJ1-5 | TRBD1 | TRBV15 | NA
TGCGCCAGCAGCTCCAGGACAGGGGGTATCGATGAGCAGTTCTTC | CASSSRTGGIDEQFF | TRBJ2-1 | TRBD1 | TRBV4-1 | few
TGTGCCAGTAGCCCTGTTCGAGGGACTAGGGGTAACGAGCAGTACTTC | CASSPVRGTRGNEQYF | TRBJ2-7 | TRBD2 | TRBV19 | NA
TGTGCCAGTTCACCGGGACTAGGCAATGAGCAGTTCTTC | CASSPGLGNEQFF | TRBJ2-1 | TRBD2 | TRBV18 | NA
TGTGCCAGCTCACCCGGGGGGGGTCCGGACTATGGCTACACCTTC | CASSPGGGPDYGYTF | TRBJ1-2 | NA | TRBV18 | NA
TGTGCCAGCTCACCACCGACGGCCTCTGGAAACACCATATATTTT | CASSPPTASGNTIYF | TRBJ1-3 | NA | TRBV18 | NA
TGCAGCGTTGAAGGAGGTTCTGGGGCCAACGTCCTGACTTTC | CSVEGGSGANVLTF | TRBJ2-6 | NA | TRBV29-1 | NA
TGTGCCATCAGTGTCGGGACGGTGAACACTGAAGCTTTCTTT | CAISVGTVNTEAFF | TRBJ1-1 | NA | TRBV6-8 | medium-sized
TGTGCCAGCAGTCTTCGACAGAATAATGAAAAACTGTTTTTT | CASSLRQNNEKLFF | TRBJ1-4 | NA | TRBV28 | NA
TGTGCCAGCAGTTACTCCCTCCGACCCCCCGGGGTGGACAGGGAAGAACTCTATGGCTACACCTTC | CASSYSLRPPGVDREELYGYTF | TRBJ1-2 | TRBD1 | TRBV6-7 | NA
TGTGCCACCAGCGGCGGACAGGGGGCGGCTGGAAACACCATATATTTT | CATSGGQGAAGNTIYF | TRBJ1-3 | TRBD1 | TRBV15 | NA
TGTGCCAGCAGCTTGACTAGCGGGACCTACGAGCAGTACTTC | CASSLTSGTYEQYF | TRBJ2-7 | NA | TRBV7-5 | many
TGTGCCAGCAGTGAAAAAGCGGGAGGCTACAATGAGCAGTTCTTC | CASSEKAGGYNEQFF | TRBJ2-1 | TRBD2 | TRBV28 | NA
TGTGCCAGCAGCACCAGGAGGACAGGGAGTTTCGGGCCCTCCCACAATGAGCAGTTCTTC | CASSTRRTGSFGPSHNEQFF | TRBJ2-1 | TRBD1 | TRBV28 | few
TGTGCCATACGGGGTTTTGGCACAGATACGCAGTATTTT | CAIRGFGTDTQYF | TRBJ2-3 | NA | TRBV19 | NA
TGTGCCAGCAGGTCGGGGGGGCTCACTGAAGCTTTCTTT | CASRSGGLTEAFF | TRBJ1-1 | NA | TRBV28 | medium-sized
TGTGCCAGCAGCGACGGGACACCGCGGTCGCCCCAGCATTTT | CASSDGTPRSPQHF | TRBJ1-5 | NA | TRBV9 | medium-sized
TGTGCCAGCAGCTTGGTTCGGGACTCTGGGGCCAACGTCCTGACTTTC | CASSLVRDSGANVLTF | TRBJ2-6 | NA | TRBV11-3 | few